The 28 T cell receptor beta chains presented below share a single source sample, sequenced in a study of beta chain features in type 1 diabetes. Expressed TCRB transcripts were sequenced after all isolated RNA was converted to cDNA. The data were produced by immunoSEQ multiplex PCR, yet TCRdb's version contains in-frame clones alone and is incomplete. Here the sample spans about 260,000 clones, more than 65% being singletons. The sample consisted of naive CD4+ T cells from blood. The receptors originated from a man between 25 and 39 years old in good health.

V and J are TRBV15 and TRBJ2-3, with 7 bases lining up with TRBD2. Trimming removed 1 base from V and 6 bases from J; junction bases left unmatched: 4. Germline V gene sequence: CDR1 LNHNV, CDR2 YYDKDF (reference sequence). The CDR3 length is 14 residues. CDR3: CATSRVREVDTQYF. CDR3 bases: TGTGCCACCAGCAGAGTCCGGGAGGTCGATACGCAGTATTTT.

V and J are TRBV7-2 and TRBJ1-2; 7 bases align to TRBD1. Germline V gives CDR1 SGHTA, CDR2 FQGNSA. V lost 4 bases and J lost 2; bases outside the gene matches: 4. The CDR3 is 14 residues long. The CDR3 DNA sequence: TGTGCCAGCAGCTCTGACAGGGTCAACTATGGCTACACCTTC. This sequence encodes CASSSDRVNYGYTF.

The chain employs TRBV29-1 and TRBJ2-2; 8 bases agree with TRBD1. The V segment lost 5 bases and the J segment 6 bases; nucleotides outside the gene matches: 2. The CDR3 consists of 12 residues. Germline V gene lookup returns CDR1 SQVTM and CDR2 ANQGSEA. CDR3 sequence: CSVLQGAGELFF. The CDR3 DNA reads as TGCAGCGTTCTACAGGGGGCCGGGGAGCTGTTTTTT.

The chain has TRBV29-1 and TRBJ2-7; TRBD1 is a possible D gene (5 bases). Trimming stripped 5 bases from V and 2 bases from J, with 7 bases between. Germline CDR1 SQVTM, CDR2 ANQGSEA. The CDR3 contains 11 residues. The CDR3 nucleotides are TGCAGCGTTCAAGGGGCCTACGAGCAGTACTTC. Translated: CSVQGAYEQYF.

V is TRBV19 and J is TRBJ2-1; no reliable D call. Trimming left V 3 bases short and J 10 bases short, with 10 bases between. Per germline, CDR1 LNHDA and CDR2 SQIVND (reference sequence). The CDR3 consists of 12 residues. In DNA, the CDR3 is TGTGCCAGTAGTATTACCGCCCTAGAGCAGTTCTTC. Its translation is CASSITALEQFF.

The rearrangement joins TRBV29-1 to TRBJ1-5; D remains unclear. The CDR3 totals 12 residues. Trimming removed 7 bases at V and 0 bases at J, with 7 bases between. The germline V gene encodes CDR1 SQVTM and CDR2 ANQGSEA. The CDR3 is CSAGDSNQPQHF. The CDR3 DNA reads as TGCAGCGCAGGAGATAGCAATCAGCCCCAGCATTTT.

The rearrangement uses TRBV29-1 and TRBJ1-1; D ambiguous. The germline CDR1 and CDR2 sequences are SQVTM and ANQGSEA. V lost 2 bases to trimming and J lost 5 bases, with 12 bases between them. The CDR3 is made up of 13 amino acids. CDR3 residues: CSVERVLETEAFF. CDR3 bases: TGCAGCGTTGAAAGGGTGCTAGAGACTGAAGCTTTCTTT. Together with reference TRBV29-1 and TRBJ1-1, the CDR3 gives the full variable domain: SAVISQKPSRDICQRGTSLTIQCQVDSQVTMMFWYRQQPGQSLTLIATANQGSEATYESGFVIDKFPISRPNLTFSTLTVSNMSPEDSSIYLCSVERVLETEAFFGQGTRLTVV.

This sequence joins TRBV7-2 and TRBJ2-1, with D tentatively TRBD1 (5 bases). Germline CDR1 reads SGHTA; CDR2 reads FQGNSA. The CDR3 has 13 residues. The V end was cut by 11 bases, the J end by 0 bases, with 11 bases between. This chain's CDR3 is CASLTGSYNEQFF. The CDR3 DNA is TGTGCCTCCCTCACAGGCTCCTACAATGAGCAGTTCTTC.

In this sample, this clone turned up a few times. This chain connects TRBV4-1 to TRBJ2-1; D is unclear. The CDR3 length is 16 residues. Trimming took off 0 bases at V and 0 bases at J, with 9 bases between the two ends. Germline V gives CDR1 MGHRA, CDR2 YSYEKL. CDR3 bases: TGCGCCAGCAGCCAAGAAGACGGTAGCTCCTACAATGAGCAGTTCTTC. Translated: CASSQEDGSSYNEQFF.

This chain uses TRBV29-1 with TRBJ2-1, with TRBD2 matching over 11 bases. This CDR3 is 14 amino acids long. J was trimmed by 4 bases and V by 8 bases; bases with no gene match: 7. Looked up from germline, CDR1 is SQVTM and CDR2 is ANQGSEA. The CDR3 spells CSTRLAGLYNEQFF. The CDR3 nucleotides are TGCAGCACCCGACTAGCGGGGCTTTACAATGAGCAGTTCTTC.

This sequence joins TRBV30 and TRBJ2-7; 9 nucleotides agree with TRBD1. Per germline, CDR1 GTSNPN and CDR2 SVGIG (reference sequence). The V segment lost 5 bases and the J segment 2 bases; nucleotides outside the gene matches: 4. CDR3 length: 13 residues. Written as DNA, the CDR3 is TGTGCCTGGGCAGGGACAGGGACCTACGAGCAGTACTTC. Amino acids: CAWAGTGTYEQYF.

This clone has a handful of counts. The genes are TRBV13 and TRBJ1-1; D call uncertain. The V and J ends lost 2 bases and 0 bases respectively, with 10 bases between them. The CDR3 is 15 amino acids. The germline V gene encodes CDR1 PRHDT and CDR2 FYEKMQ (reference sequence). In DNA, the CDR3 is TGTGCCAGCAGCTTAAGGGCAACAGTGAACACTGAAGCTTTCTTT. Amino acid sequence: CASSLRATVNTEAFF.

The chain employs TRBV28 and TRBJ1-5; no definite D call. The CDR3 is 14 residues long. Trimming took 6 bases from V and 5 from J, leaving 14 bases between them. The germline CDR1 and CDR2 sequences are MDHEN and SYDVKM. CDR3 bases: TGTGCCAGCAGCCTCGGGCCACTTGATCAGCCCCAGCATTTT. Translating it yields CASSLGPLDQPQHF.

The chain couples TRBV9 to TRBJ2-5; 7 nucleotides match TRBD1. Per the germline V gene, CDR1 is SGDLS and CDR2 is YYNGEE. The CDR3 loop spans 14 amino acids. The V segment lost 2 bases and the J segment 5 bases; nucleotides outside the gene matches: 6. The CDR3 here is CASSVRDRWETQYF. The DNA of the CDR3 is TGTGCCAGCAGCGTCCGGGACAGATGGGAGACCCAGTACTTC.

V is TRBV7-8 and J is TRBJ2-5; TRBD2 matches 9 bases. This CDR3 spans 16 amino acids. The ends lost 1 base at V and 7 bases at J; junction bases unmatched: 10. Germline lookup yields CDR1 SGHVS and CDR2 FQNEAQ. The CDR3 DNA sequence: TGTGCCAGCAGCTTAGAGGGACTAGCCTCCTCGCCGACCCAGTACTTC. Protein product: CASSLEGLASSPTQYF.

The V gene is TRBV30, the J gene TRBJ2-5; the match to TRBD1 covers 7 bases. V gave up 1 base and J gave up 1 base; unmatched junction bases: 3. The CDR3 runs 14 residues. In germline, CDR1 is GTSNPN, CDR2 SVGIG (reference sequence). CDR3 residues: CAWSATGAQETQYF. CDR3 nucleotide sequence: TGTGCCTGGAGTGCAACAGGGGCCCAAGAGACCCAGTACTTC.

This sequence joins TRBV7-8 and TRBJ2-5, with 10 bases matching TRBD1. This CDR3 has 16 amino acids. Germline assignment: CDR1 SGHVS and CDR2 FQNEAQ. Trimming at V came to 2 bases and at J to 5 bases, leaving 8 bases not matched to a gene. CDR3 amino acids: CASSLYTGQGDETQYF. CDR3 sequence (DNA): TGTGCCAGCAGCTTATATACCGGACAGGGGGACGAGACCCAGTACTTC.

V gene TRBV9 combines with J gene TRBJ2-1; D may correspond to TRBD1 or TRBD2 (6 bases each). The CDR3 has 15 amino acids. Germline lookup yields CDR1 SGDLS and CDR2 YYNGEE. Trimming took off 0 bases at V and 8 bases at J, with 15 bases between the two ends. This CDR3 is CASSVEVSGGDEQFF. The CDR3 bases are TGTGCCAGCAGCGTAGAGGTATCCGGGGGCGATGAGCAGTTCTTC.

Notes on this clone: Other nucleotide sequences in the sample specify the same CDR3. The genes are TRBV20-1 and TRBJ2-7; D call uncertain. Germline V lookup: CDR1 DFQATT, CDR2 SNEGSKA (reference sequence). The CDR3 length is 10 residues. V gave up 5 bases and J gave up 3 bases, with 5 bases separating them. Here the CDR3 reads CSALDYEQYF. The CDR3 nucleotides read TGCAGTGCTCTTGACTACGAGCAGTACTTC.

The V and J genes are TRBV30 and TRBJ2-5; 11 bases align to TRBD1. Germline V lookup: CDR1 GTSNPN, CDR2 SVGIG (reference sequence). The V gene end was trimmed by 0 bases and the J gene end by 2 bases; junction bases not matched to a gene: 8. The CDR3 runs 17 residues. CDR3 DNA: TGTGCCTGGAGTGTACTCGGGGACAGGGGGGAACAAGAGACCCAGTACTTC. Its translation: CAWSVLGDRGEQETQYF.

J is TRBJ1-1 and V is TRBV20-1; D is unresolved. Germline V lookup: CDR1 DFQATT, CDR2 SNEGSKA (reference sequence). The CDR3 has 11 residues. V dropped 0 bases and J dropped 5 bases, with 4 bases sitting between them. Here the CDR3 DNA reads TGCAGTGCTAGAGATCGGACTGAAGCTTTCTTT. Translation: CSARDRTEAFF.

V is TRBV30 and J is TRBJ2-7; 7 nucleotides agree with TRBD1. CDR1 GTSNPN and CDR2 SVGIG come from the germline V gene (reference sequence). J was trimmed by 6 bases and V by 2 bases; bases with no gene match: 13. This CDR3 region has 15 residues. As DNA, the CDR3 is TGTGCCTGGAGTAGGGACAGACCGTCCGTGGGCGAGCAGTACTTC. Translated, it gives CAWSRDRPSVGEQYF.

This clone was detected only once. The V gene is TRBV9, the J gene TRBJ2-5; 8 bases agree with TRBD2. V shed 2 bases, J shed 2 bases, and the junction held 8 bases outside the gene matches. This CDR3 has 16 amino acids. The germline V gene has CDR1 SGDLS and CDR2 YYNGEE. Written as DNA, the CDR3 is TGTGCCAGCAGCGTTGCAGCGGGAGTGAGACAAGAGACCCAGTACTTC. This encodes CASSVAAGVRQETQYF.

The table lists this clone with a few counts. DNA of the CDR3: TGTGCCTGGAGCCAGACTCCCCAGAATACCTACGAGCAGTACTTC. Its protein is CAWSQTPQNTYEQYF. The genes are TRBV30 and TRBJ2-7; D unresolved. V gave up 3 bases and J gave up 2 bases, with 17 bases separating them. CDR3 length: 15 amino acids. Per the germline V gene, CDR1 is GTSNPN and CDR2 is SVGIG (reference sequence).

This sequence joins TRBV7-2 and TRBJ2-5; D remains ambiguous. The CDR3 runs 15 residues. Germline CDR1 and CDR2: SGHTA and FQGNSA. Trimming took off 5 bases at V and 1 base at J, with 14 bases between the two ends. The CDR3 nucleotides are TGTGCCAGCAGCCCCCTGACGGGCATCCAAGAGACCCAGTACTTC. Translated: CASSPLTGIQETQYF.

The chain links TRBV4-3 to TRBJ2-3; weak D call: TRBD2 (6 bases). Between the trimmed V and J ends, which lost 1 base and 1 base, there was a span of 12 bases. The length of the CDR3 is 16 residues. The germline V gene has CDR1 LGHNA and CDR2 YSLEER. CDR3 region: CASSQGWGGGTDTQYF. The CDR3 DNA reads as TGCGCCAGCAGCCAAGGGTGGGGAGGAGGCACAGATACGCAGTATTTT.

The chain joins TRBV30 to TRBJ2-3; D might be TRBD1 (5 bases). Germline V gives CDR1 GTSNPN, CDR2 SVGIG (reference sequence). This CDR3 comprises 13 residues. V dropped 4 bases and J dropped 6 bases, with 14 bases sitting between them. The CDR3 DNA reads as TGTGCCTGGATAAACCCCCCAGGGGATACGCAGTATTTT. Its translation: CAWINPPGDTQYF.

The chain combines TRBV9 with TRBJ2-3; 10 bases map to TRBD2. The ends lost 2 bases at V and 7 bases at J; junction bases unmatched: 13. CDR3 length: 17 amino acids. Germline CDR1 is SGDLS and CDR2 is YYNGEE. CDR3: CASSVRLGSGGPNTQYF. In DNA, the CDR3 is TGTGCCAGCAGCGTCCGACTAGGTAGCGGGGGGCCAAATACGCAGTATTTT.